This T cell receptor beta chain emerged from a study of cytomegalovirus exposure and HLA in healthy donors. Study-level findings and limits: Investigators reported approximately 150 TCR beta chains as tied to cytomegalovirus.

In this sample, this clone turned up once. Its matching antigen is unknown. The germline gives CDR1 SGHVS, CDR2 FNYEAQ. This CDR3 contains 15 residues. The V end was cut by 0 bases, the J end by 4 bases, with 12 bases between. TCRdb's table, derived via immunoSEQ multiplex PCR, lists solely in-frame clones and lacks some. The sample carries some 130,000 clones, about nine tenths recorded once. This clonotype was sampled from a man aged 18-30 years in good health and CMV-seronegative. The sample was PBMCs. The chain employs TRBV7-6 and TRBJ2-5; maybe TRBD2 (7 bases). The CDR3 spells CASSLAGGRGETQYF. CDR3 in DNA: TGTGCCAGCAGCTTAGCCGGGGGGCGAGGAGAGACCCAGTACTTC.